This T cell receptor beta chain stems from a study of T cells in Graves' hyperthyroidism and ophthalmopathy. Points from the study as a whole: Most clonotypes expanded in thyroid above 0.001 were likewise present in blood.

CDR3 length equals 16 residues. Germline lookup yields CDR1 DFQATT and CDR2 SNEGSKA (reference sequence). With V trimmed by 0 bases and J by 7 bases, 11 bases remained unmatched. This clonotype was detected many times. What it binds is unknown. Stable hyperthyroidism: no ophthalmopathy progression over 18 months of follow-up. Regions amplified from RNA transcripts were the TCR beta CDR3 regions. Using the HTBI primer set, a first-round RT-PCR was run on the TCR CDR3. TCRdb ran MiXCR on the multiplex PCR reads and lists one entry per CDR3 protein. The data contain approximately 630,000 distinct CDR3 sequences, 15% to 20% of them singletons.

The rearrangement uses TRBV20-1 and TRBJ2-3, with 9 bases that match TRBD2. Specimen: blood. This TCR was recovered from a woman in her twenties or thirties with Graves' hyperthyroidism. The chain's CDR3 is CSARDLMGLALNTQYF. The CDR3, as DNA: TGCAGTGCTAGAGATCTGATGGGACTAGCTCTAAATACGCAGTATTTT.